This T cell receptor (beta chain) was profiled in a study of T cells in localized non-small cell lung cancer. Points from the study as a whole: Highest T cell clonality was seen in uninvolved adjacent lung, surpassing that measured in tumor. Overall survival was longer when the density of T cells in the blood was higher. Adjacent lung was found to contain a median roughly 50 of the top 100 tumor clones. Heterogeneity remains possible, as sequencing covered one tumor region only.

Regarding this clone: What it recognizes is unknown.

Here immunoSEQ multiplex PCR was the method, and the copy in TCRdb shows in-frame clones only, minus some. Here the sample spans approximately 14,000 clones, roughly nine tenths being singletons. The sample consisted of peripheral blood mononuclear cells, taken before any cancer treatment. This TCR came from a man aged 40 to 75 with stage III lung adenocarcinoma.

The CDR3 sequence: CASSEATEAFF. For the CDR3, the DNA is TGTGCCAGCAGTGAAGCGACTGAAGCTTTCTTT. The chain couples TRBV28 to TRBJ1-1, with D uncertain. Trimming pared 5 bases from V and 5 bases from J, leaving 6 bases between. Looked up from germline, CDR1 is MDHEN and CDR2 is SYDVKM. This CDR3 is built from 11 residues. Looking up the rest from reference TRBV28 and TRBJ1-1 gives the full variable domain: DVKVTQSSRYLVKRTGEKVFLECVQDMDHENMFWYRQDPGLGLRLIYFSYDVKMKEKGDIPEGYSVSREKKERFSLILESASTNQTSMYLCASSEATEAFFGQGTRLTVV.